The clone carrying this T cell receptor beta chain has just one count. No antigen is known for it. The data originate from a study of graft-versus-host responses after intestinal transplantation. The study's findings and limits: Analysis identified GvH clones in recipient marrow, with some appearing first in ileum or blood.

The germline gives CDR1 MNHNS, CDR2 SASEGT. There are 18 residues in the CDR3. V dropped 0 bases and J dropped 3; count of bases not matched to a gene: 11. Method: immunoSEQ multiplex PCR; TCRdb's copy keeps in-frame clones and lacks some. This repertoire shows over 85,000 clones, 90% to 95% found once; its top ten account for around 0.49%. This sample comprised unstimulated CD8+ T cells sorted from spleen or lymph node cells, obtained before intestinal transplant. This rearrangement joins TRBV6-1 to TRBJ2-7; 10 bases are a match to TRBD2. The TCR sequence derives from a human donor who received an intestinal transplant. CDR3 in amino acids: CASSEAVSGRYLGYEQYF. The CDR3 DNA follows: TGTGCCAGCAGTGAAGCAGTTAGCGGGAGGTACTTGGGCTACGAGCAGTACTTC.